This TCR beta chain was sequenced during a study of blood T cell repertoires in COVID-19. Study overall: Italy, Spain and the United States were the sources of the convalescent and acute COVID-19 samples.

V lost 5 bases to trimming and J lost 9 bases; unmatched junction nucleotides: 15. Germline lookup yields CDR1 MDHEN and CDR2 SYDVKM. The CDR3 has 16 amino acids. Repertoires were generated with immunoSEQ multiplex PCR, while TCRdb's copy carries only in-frame clones and drops some. The sample holds approximately 110,000 clones, about three quarters seen once. The chain couples TRBV28 to TRBJ2-1; 8 nucleotides match TRBD2. The clonotype was recovered from a human donor with acute or convalescent COVID-19. The donor label of this sample is uncertain. Sequenced input: peripheral blood. CDR3 in amino acids: CASSPLGGGLSGEQFF. DNA of the CDR3: TGTGCCAGCAGTCCCCTCGGGGGGGGGCTTTCGGGTGAGCAGTTCTTC.